The sequence of this TCR beta chain was determined in a study of graft-versus-host responses after intestinal transplantation. Trimming at V came to 4 bases and at J to 0 bases, leaving 10 bases not matched to a gene. Per the germline V gene, CDR1 is MGHRA and CDR2 is YSYEKL. CDR3 length: 17 residues. Data came from immunoSEQ multiplex PCR; TCRdb stores just in-frame clones and leaves some out. The data show 95,000 or so clones, approximately 90% seen once. Sequences were derived from PBMCs, sampled 450 to 460 days after intestinal transplant. The origin of this receptor is a human patient who received an intestinal transplant, so some T cells may come from the graft donor. V and J are TRBV4-1 and TRBJ2-3, with TRBD1 matching 7 bases. The CDR3 is CASSPLTGITSTDTQYF. In DNA, the CDR3 is TGCGCCAGCAGCCCATTGACAGGGATTACTAGCACAGATACGCAGTATTTT.